A selection of T cell receptor beta chains follows, all from one sample in a study of T cells after yellow fever vaccination. TCRdb reanalysed the 5' RACE reads using MiXCR and keeps one entry per CDR3 protein. The table records roughly 500,000 distinct CDR3 sequences, 19% of them present only once. The source material was PBMCs, sampled 15 days after the yellow fever booster vaccination. The receptors derive from a man aged 25 to 45 who received the YFV17D yellow fever vaccine. Each CDR3 is given with its conserved first and last residue. D genes are given only for firm matches.

V,D,CDR3
TRBV5-1,-,CASSLELGLEVYNEQFF
TRBV7-2,-,CASRARRDSYNEQFF
TRBV6-2/TRBV6-3,-,CASSYKDTQYF
TRBV6-5,-,CASSYPGSVSYNEQFF
TRBV19,TRBD2,CASSIETSGSGLGNEQFF
TRBV18,TRBD2,CASSPLAGGSDTQYF
TRBV7-9,-,CASSPGTYSYEQYF
TRBV7-9,-,CASSYQGEQFF
TRBV6-1,TRBD1,CASSPRGLVETQYF
TRBV20-1,TRBD2,CRVAGLGDTQYF
TRBV5-1,TRBD2,CASSPTSGLYNEQFF
TRBV12-3/TRBV12-4,TRBD2,CASTTGTSGSGADTQYF
TRBV11-2,-,CASSLEQYYNEQFF
TRBV9,-,CASSARTDGGYTF
TRBV3-1,-,CASSQDGAVYGYTF
TRBV11-2,TRBD2,CASSPPTSVYYNEQFF
TRBV7-6,TRBD1,CASSPGTGKDTQYF
TRBV7-2,-,CASSHHSTVPEQYF
TRBV7-2,-,CASSHASDEQYF
TRBV20-1,-,CSAIRQGFYEQYF
TRBV7-2,-,CASRPTGAANEKLFF
TRBV11-2,TRBD2,CAIPTSGASLQFF
TRBV20-1,TRBD2,CSAKGGTSFGEQYF
TRBV20-1,-,CSARGDEGDRTGELFF
TRBV5-4,TRBD1,CASSPTGTGSGETQYF
TRBV12-3/TRBV12-4,TRBD1,CASSPTSLTGRETQYF
TRBV5-4,-,CASSRTRYADNEQFF
TRBV3-1,-,CASSQDINQPQHF
TRBV20-1,-,CSAGRIPYEQYF
TRBV29-1,TRBD2,CSVLSGRAGAGELFF
TRBV7-6,TRBD2,CASSLALAGGTSEQFF
TRBV5-5,-,CASSLEQGPGTEAFF
TRBV5-1,-,CASTPGYAAGELFF
TRBV5-1,-,CASSPISPGYEQYF
TRBV5-1,TRBD2,CASSRGLAGGPANEQFF
TRBV7-2,TRBD2,CASSSAGTSTYEQYF
TRBV12-3/TRBV12-4,TRBD1,CASRWAGTGIDTQYF
TRBV30,TRBD1,CAWSVLGQGFYEQYF
TRBV30,-,CAWRAGTANTGELFF
TRBV20-1,-,CSAREGETQYF
TRBV20-1,-,CSARQRANYEQYF
TRBV20-1,TRBD1,CSAREEDRYTEAFF
TRBV12-3/TRBV12-4,-,CASTRAAGASYEQYF
TRBV29-1,-,CSAEVGGGQPQHF
TRBV20-1,-,CSARSSGRTGNTIYF
TRBV29-1,-,CSVALGGGREIAPNEQYF
TRBV6-5,-,CASSYRTTSVGNTEAFF
TRBV15,-,CATSRDPPYEQYF
TRBV3-1,-,CASSQGVTGSTEAFF
TRBV7-2,-,CASSPMRMATQYF
TRBV7-9,TRBD2,CASSLRWREGRGEQFF
TRBV4-3,-,CASSQEFWRSANEKLFF